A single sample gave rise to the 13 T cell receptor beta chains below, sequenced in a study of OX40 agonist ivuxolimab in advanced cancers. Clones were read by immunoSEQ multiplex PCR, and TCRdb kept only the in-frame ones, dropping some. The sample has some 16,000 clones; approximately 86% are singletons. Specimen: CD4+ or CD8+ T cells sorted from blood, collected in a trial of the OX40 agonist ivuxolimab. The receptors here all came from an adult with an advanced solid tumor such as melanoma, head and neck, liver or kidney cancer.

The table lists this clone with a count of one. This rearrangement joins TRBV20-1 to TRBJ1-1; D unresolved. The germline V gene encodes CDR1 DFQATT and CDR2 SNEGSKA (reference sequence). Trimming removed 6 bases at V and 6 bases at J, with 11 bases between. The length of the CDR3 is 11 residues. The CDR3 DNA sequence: TGCAGTGCCCCGGATGAGTCTGAAGCTTTCTTT. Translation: CSAPDESEAFF.

CDR3 amino acids: CASSFPGGVYEQYF. In DNA form, the CDR3 reads TGTGCCAGCAGCTTCCCCGGGGGTGTCTACGAGCAGTACTTC. The rearrangement uses TRBV7-9 and TRBJ2-7; tentative D call: TRBD2 (6 bases). The germline gives CDR1 SEHNR, CDR2 FQNEAQ (reference sequence). V lost 3 bases to trimming and J lost 3 bases, with 12 bases between them. This CDR3 is built from 14 residues. Drawing the rest from reference TRBV7-9 and TRBJ2-7, the complete variable domain is DTGVSQNPRHKITKRGQNVTFRCDPISEHNRLYWYRQTLGQGPEFLTYFQNEAQLEKSRLLSDRFSAERPKGSFSTLEIQRTEQGDSAMYLCASSFPGGVYEQYFGPGTRLTVT.

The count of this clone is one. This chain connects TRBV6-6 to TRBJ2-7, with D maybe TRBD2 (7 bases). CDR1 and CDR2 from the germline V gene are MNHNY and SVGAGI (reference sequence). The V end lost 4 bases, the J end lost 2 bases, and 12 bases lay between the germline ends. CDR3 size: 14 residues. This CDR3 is CASSLQGGPYEQYF. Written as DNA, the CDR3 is TGTGCCAGCAGTTTACAGGGAGGGCCCTACGAGCAGTACTTC.

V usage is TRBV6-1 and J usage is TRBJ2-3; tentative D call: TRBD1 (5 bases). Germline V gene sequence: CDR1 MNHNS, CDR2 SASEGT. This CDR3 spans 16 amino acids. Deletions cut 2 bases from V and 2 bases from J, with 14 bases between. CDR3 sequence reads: CASSERPKGLTDTQYF. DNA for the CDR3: TGTGCCAGCAGTGAACGCCCCAAGGGGCTCACAGATACGCAGTATTTT.

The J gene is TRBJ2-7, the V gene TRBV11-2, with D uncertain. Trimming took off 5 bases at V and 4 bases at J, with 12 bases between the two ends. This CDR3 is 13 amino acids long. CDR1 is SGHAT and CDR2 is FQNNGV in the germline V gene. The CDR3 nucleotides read TGTGCCAGCAGCCTCCTCGACTCGTACGAGCAGTACTTC. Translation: CASSLLDSYEQYF.

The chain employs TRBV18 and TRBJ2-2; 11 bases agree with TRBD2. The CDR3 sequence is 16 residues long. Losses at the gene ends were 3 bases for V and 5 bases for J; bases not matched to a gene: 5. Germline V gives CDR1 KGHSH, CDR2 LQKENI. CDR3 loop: CASSPRLAGGTGELFF. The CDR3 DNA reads TGTGCCAGCTCACCCCGGCTAGCGGGAGGAACCGGGGAGCTGTTTTTT.

CDR3 DNA sequence: TGTGCCAGCAGTGTAGGTTTCAATCAGCCCCAGCATTTT. Its translation is CASSVGFNQPQHF. V is TRBV6-1 and J is TRBJ1-5; D is uncertain. Germline CDR1 reads MNHNS; CDR2 reads SASEGT. Trimming stripped 4 bases from V and 3 bases from J, with 7 bases between. CDR3 length: 13 residues.

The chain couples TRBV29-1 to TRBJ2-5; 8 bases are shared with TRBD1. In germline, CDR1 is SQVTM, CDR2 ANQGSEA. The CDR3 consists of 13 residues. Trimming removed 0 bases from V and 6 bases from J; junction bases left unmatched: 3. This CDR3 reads CSVEETGGQTQYF. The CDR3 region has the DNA TGCAGCGTTGAAGAAACAGGGGGGCAGACCCAGTACTTC.

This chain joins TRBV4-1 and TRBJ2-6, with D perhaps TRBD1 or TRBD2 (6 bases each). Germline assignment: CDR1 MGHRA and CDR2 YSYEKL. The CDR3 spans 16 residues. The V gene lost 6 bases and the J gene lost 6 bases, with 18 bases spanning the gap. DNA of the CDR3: TGCGCCAGCAGTCCCCCCGGCCGGGGGCAGGCCAACGTCCTGACTTTC. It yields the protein CASSPPGRGQANVLTF.

CDR3 sequence: CASSSDHTGELFF. The CDR3 DNA sequence: TGTGCCAGCAGCTCAGACCACACCGGGGAGCTGTTTTTT. The chain carries TRBV7-8 and TRBJ2-2, with no clear D. Trimming removed 4 bases from V and 3 bases from J, with 6 bases in between. The CDR3 runs 13 residues. Per the germline V gene, CDR1 is SGHVS and CDR2 is FQNEAQ. Drawing the rest from reference TRBV7-8 and TRBJ2-2, the complete variable domain is GAGVSQSPRYKVAKRGQDVALRCDPISGHVSLFWYQQALGQGPEFLTYFQNEAQLDKSGLPSDRFFAERPEGSVSTLKIQRTQQEDSAVYLCASSSDHTGELFFGEGSRLTVL.

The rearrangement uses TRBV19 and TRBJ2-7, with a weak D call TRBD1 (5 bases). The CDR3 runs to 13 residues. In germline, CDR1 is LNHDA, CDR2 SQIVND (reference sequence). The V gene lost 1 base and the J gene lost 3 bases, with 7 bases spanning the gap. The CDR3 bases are TGTGCCAGTAGTATAGGTCAGGGCTACGAGCAGTACTTC. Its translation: CASSIGQGYEQYF.

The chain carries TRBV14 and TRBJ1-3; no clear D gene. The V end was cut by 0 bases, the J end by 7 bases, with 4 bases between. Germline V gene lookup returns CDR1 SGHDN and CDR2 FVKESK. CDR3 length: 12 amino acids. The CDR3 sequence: CASSQDGNTIYF. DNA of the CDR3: TGTGCCAGCAGCCAAGATGGGAACACCATATATTTT. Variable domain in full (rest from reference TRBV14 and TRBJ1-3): EAGVTQFPSHSVIEKGQTVTLRCDPISGHDNLYWYRRVMGKEIKFLLHFVKESKQDESGMPNNRFLAERTGGTYSTLKVQPAELEDSGVYFCASSQDGNTIYFGEGSWLTVV.

The CDR3 spells CASSLFGETQYF. The CDR3 nucleotides are TGTGCCAGCAGCTTGTTTGGGGAGACCCAGTACTTC. The chain joins TRBV7-2 to TRBJ2-5; D is ambiguous. V was clipped by 3 bases and J by 5 bases, with 7 bases between them. The length of the CDR3 is 12 residues. Germline V gene data show CDR1 as SGHTA and CDR2 as FQGNSA.